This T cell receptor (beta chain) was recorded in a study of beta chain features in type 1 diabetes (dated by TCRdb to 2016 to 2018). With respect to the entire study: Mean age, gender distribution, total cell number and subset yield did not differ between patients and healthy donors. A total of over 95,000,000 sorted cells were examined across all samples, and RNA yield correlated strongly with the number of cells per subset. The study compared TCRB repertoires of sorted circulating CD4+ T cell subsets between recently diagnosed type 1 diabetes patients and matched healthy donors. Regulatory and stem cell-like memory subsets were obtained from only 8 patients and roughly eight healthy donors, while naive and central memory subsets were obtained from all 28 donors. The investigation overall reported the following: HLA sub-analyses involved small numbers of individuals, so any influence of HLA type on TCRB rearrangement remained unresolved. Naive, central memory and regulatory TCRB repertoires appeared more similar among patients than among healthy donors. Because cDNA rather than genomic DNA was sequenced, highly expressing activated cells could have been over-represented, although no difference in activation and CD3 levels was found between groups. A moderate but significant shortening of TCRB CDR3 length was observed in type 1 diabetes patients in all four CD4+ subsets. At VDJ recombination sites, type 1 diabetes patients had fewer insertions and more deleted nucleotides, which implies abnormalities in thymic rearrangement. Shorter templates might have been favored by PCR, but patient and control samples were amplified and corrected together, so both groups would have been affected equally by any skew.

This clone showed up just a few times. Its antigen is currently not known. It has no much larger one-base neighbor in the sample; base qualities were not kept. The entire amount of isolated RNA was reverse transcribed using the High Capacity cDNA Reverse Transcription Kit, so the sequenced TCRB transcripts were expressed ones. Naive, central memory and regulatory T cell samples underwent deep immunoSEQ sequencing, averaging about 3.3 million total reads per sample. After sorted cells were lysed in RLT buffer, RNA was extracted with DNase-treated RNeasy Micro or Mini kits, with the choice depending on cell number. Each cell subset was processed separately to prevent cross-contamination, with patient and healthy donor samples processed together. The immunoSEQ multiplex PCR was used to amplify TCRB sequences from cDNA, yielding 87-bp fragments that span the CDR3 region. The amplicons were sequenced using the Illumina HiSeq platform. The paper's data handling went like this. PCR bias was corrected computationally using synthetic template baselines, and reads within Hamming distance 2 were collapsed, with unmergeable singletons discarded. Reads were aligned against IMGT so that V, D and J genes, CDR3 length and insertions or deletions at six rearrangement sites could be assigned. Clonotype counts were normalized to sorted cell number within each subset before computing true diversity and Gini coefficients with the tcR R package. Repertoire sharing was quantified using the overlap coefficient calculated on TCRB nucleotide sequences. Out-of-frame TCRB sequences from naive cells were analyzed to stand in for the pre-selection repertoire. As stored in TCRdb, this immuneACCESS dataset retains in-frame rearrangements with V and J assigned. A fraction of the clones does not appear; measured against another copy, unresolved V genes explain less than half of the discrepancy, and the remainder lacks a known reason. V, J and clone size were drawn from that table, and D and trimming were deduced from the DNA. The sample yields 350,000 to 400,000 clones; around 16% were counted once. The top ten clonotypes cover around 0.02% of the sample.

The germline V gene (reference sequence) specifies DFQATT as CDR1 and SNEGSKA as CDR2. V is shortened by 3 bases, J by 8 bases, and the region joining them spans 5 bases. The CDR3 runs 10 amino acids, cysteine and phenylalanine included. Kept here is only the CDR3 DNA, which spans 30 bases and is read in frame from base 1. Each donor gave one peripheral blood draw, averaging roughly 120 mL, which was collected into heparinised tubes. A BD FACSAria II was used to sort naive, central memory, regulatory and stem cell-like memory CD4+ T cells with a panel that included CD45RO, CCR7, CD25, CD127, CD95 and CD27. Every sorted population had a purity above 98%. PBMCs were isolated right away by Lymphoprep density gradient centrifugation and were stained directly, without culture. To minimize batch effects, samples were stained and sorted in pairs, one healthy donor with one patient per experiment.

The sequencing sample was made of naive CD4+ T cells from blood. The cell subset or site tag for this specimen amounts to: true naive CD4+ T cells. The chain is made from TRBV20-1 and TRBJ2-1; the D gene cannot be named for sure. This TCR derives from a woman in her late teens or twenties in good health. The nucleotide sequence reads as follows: TGCAGTGCTAGTAATGATGAGCAGTTCTTC. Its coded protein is CSASNDEQFF.